This TCR beta chain is drawn from a study of CD8+ T cells in alopecia areata. Overall study results and limits: Relative to mice, TCR sharing across patients was less clear, a difference possibly HLA-related.

cDNA serving as the sequencing template came from extracted, reverse transcribed RNA. Sequencing was performed with immunoSEQ multiplex PCR; in TCRdb, only in-frame clones are kept and a portion is missing. The repertoire holds about 110,000 clones, with 45% to 60% as singletons. Specimens obtained from alopecia areata patients comprised lesional scalp punch biopsies and peripheral blood. As for this clone: Its target is not known. Other nucleotide sequences from this sample produce the same CDR3.

The CDR3 length is 11 residues. Germline V gene data show CDR1 as SEHNR and CDR2 as FQNEAQ (reference sequence). Trimming took off 6 bases at V and 4 bases at J, with 6 bases between the two ends. Sample: NKG2D-low CD8+ T cells sorted from blood. This receptor was identified in a human donor with alopecia areata. The chain has TRBV7-9 and TRBJ1-1; a possible D gene is TRBD1 (5 bases). DNA of the CDR3: TGTGCCAGCAGTGGGGGCACTGAAGCTTTCTTT. Translation: CASSGGTEAFF.